This TCR beta chain was sequenced during a study of T cell repertoires in cytomegalovirus infection. Overall study context: HLA-C-restricted CMV epitopes, recently identified, and well-studied HLA-B-restricted ones were used by the study. Shared public TCR beta signatures pointed to both CMV infection and a matching HLA type. Broader study findings: HLA-C-restricted TCR beta clonotypes specific for CMV led the ex vivo response. Cumulative public TCR beta family frequency identified carriers of CMV plus the relevant HLA.

MiXCR, run by TCRdb on the reads, gives a single entry per CDR3 protein. There are under 95,000 distinct CDR3 sequences in the sample; about 44% occur only once, and approximately 95% lies in the top ten. This clonotype was observed a handful of times. Its antigen is unidentified. The CDR3 has 15 residues. Germline V gene lookup returns CDR1 SNHLY and CDR2 FYNNEI. The V and J ends lost 8 bases and 1 base, in that order; junction bases with no gene match: 10. This sequence originates from a human donor in good health (CMV status not recorded). Some clones in this sample may be carry-over from other donors' samples. Sequencing was performed on CD8+ T cells from cultured PBMCs, taken from culture after CMV antigen stimulation. The genes are TRBV2 and TRBJ1-1; TRBD1 aligns across 7 bases. The CDR3 region has the DNA TGTGCCAGCGGGGGAGACGACAGGGCGAACACTGAAGCTTTCTTT. Residues: CASGGDDRANTEAFF.